Each of the 4 T cell receptor beta chains below was sequenced from the same sample in a study of identical twins. Via MiXCR, TCRdb re-called the 5' RACE reads, giving one row per CDR3 protein. This sample has some 500,000 distinct CDR3 sequences; 13% to 15% occur once, and the top ten carry about 0.94%. The sample was also reused in another study, on yellow fever vaccine responses in identical twins.

Sequenced material: CD4+ T cells sorted from blood. The receptors here all came from a woman aged 18-29 years in good health.

This chain connects TRBV6-1 to TRBJ2-6, with D possibly being TRBD1 (5 bases). Germline V gene data show CDR1 as MNHNS and CDR2 as SASEGT. Trimming took 2 bases from V and 1 from J, leaving 12 bases between them. CDR3 length equals 17 residues. In DNA, the CDR3 is TGTGCCAGCAGTGAAAAAAGGGGCCCTTCTGGGGCCAACGTCCTGACTTTC. As protein: CASSEKRGPSGANVLTF.

The gene calls are TRBV2 and TRBJ2-5; a possible D gene is TRBD2 (5 bases). Germline assignment: CDR1 SNHLY and CDR2 FYNNEI. The ends were cut back, 6 bases at V and 0 bases at J, with 11 bases in the middle. This CDR3 spans 14 amino acids. The CDR3 bases are TGTGCCAGCAGAAGACTACCAAACCAAGAGACCCAGTACTTC. It translates to CASRRLPNQETQYF.

This clonotype has more than one count but fewer than ten. The rearrangement links TRBV6-5 to TRBJ2-2, with D possibly being TRBD2 (6 bases). The germline gives CDR1 MNHEY, CDR2 SVGAGI. Trimming shortened V by 4 bases and J by 5 bases, and 14 bases separated the two germline ends. The CDR3 is 15 amino acids. Here the CDR3 DNA reads TGTGCCAGCAGTTCACCTCGGGGGTTTACCGGGGAGCTGTTTTTT. This sequence encodes CASSSPRGFTGELFF.

This clonotype has more than one count but fewer than ten. The genes are TRBV7-9 and TRBJ1-5; D not certain. Germline-derived CDR1 and CDR2 are SEHNR and FQNEAQ (reference sequence). CDR3 size: 16 residues. The V gene lost 0 bases and the J gene lost 5 bases, with 14 bases spanning the gap. CDR3 in DNA: TGTGCCAGCAGCTTAGCGTTGGCAACGGGGTATCAGCCCCAGCATTTT. As protein: CASSLALATGYQPQHF.